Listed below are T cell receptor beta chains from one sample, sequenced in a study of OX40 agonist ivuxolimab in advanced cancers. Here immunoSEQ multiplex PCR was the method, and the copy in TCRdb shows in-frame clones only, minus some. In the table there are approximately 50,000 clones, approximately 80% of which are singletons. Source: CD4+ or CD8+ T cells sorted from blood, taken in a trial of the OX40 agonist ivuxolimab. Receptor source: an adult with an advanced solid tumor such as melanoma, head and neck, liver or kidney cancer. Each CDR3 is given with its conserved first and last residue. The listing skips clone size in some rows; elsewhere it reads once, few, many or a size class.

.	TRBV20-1	CSASTDTQYF
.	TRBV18	CASSPPVSYNEQFF
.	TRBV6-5	CASSYLGRGNTEAFF
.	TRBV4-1	CASSRLTADEQYF
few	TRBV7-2	CASSSQGTGYQPQHF
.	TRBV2	CASSENSVNTGELFF
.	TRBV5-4	CASSASGGVDSPLHF
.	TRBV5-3	CARSRKRGAFF
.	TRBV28	CASSFLTYEQYF
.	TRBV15	CATSRDLQATNYGYTF
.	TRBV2	CASSEPTPGEQYF
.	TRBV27	CASSLTREGWYGYTF
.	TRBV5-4	CASSFRTGTFEAFF
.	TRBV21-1	CASTSYSGRSSYEQYF
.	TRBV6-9	CASSYWGDNEQFF
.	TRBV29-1	CSVEPSGTDTQYF
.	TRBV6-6	CASSQTSGGGLDTQYF
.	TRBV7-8	CASSLALGGSRFEQYF
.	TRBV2	CASSLGEKLFF
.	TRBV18	CASSLIVNEKLFF
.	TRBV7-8	CASRHKREPGAQETQYF
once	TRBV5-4	CASSLGEGGGELFF
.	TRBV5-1	CASSDTSVHTEAFF
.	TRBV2	CASSGARGRNEQFF
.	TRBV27	CASSWTGTAVYEQYF
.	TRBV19	CASSIGAGGAQYF
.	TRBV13	CASSFEWGLEQYF
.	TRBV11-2	CASSLVGDLGTEAFF
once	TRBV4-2	CASSQDRQVRDRAFF
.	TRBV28	CATLVRSMETQYF
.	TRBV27	CASSSRAATEAFF
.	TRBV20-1	CSARSLVEQYF
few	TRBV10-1	CASSESGIGTDTQYF
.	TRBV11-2	CASTLSGVYNEQFF
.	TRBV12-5	CASVFVGGRRGSPLHF
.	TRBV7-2	CASSLRVQETQYF
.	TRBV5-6	CASSLTTGETQYF
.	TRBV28	CASSYPLSSTGLEEKLFF
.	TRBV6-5	CASSPDSSFYNEQFF
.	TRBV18	CASFPSRSSYNEQFF
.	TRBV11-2	CASSPRQVTGELFF
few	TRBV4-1	CASRPPGRVNTGELFF
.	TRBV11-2	CASSYEGTGSYEQYF
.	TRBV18	CASSPRRQGESPLHF
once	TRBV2	CASREQGYQPQHF
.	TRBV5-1	CASRFGSRVGSGANVLTF
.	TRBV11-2	CASSLEGRVGGNSPLHF
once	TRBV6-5	CASSWTGSTDTQYF
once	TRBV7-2	CASSLAWTGGYEQYF
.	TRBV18	CASSPGQGINEAFF
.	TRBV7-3	CASSFGLAGFPSTDTQYF
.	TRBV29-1	CSVEDGGTGITGSEAFF
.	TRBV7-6	CASSFPWSQRETQYF
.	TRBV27	CASSSFRLAENTGELFF
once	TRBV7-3	CASSREGYEQYF
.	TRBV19	CASKIQGRAEAFF
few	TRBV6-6	CASSYSQGADGYTF
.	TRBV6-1	CASSEAGQGRLYGYTF
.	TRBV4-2	CASSQVGPSGRRTDTQYF